The 2 T cell receptor beta chains below come from one sample, sequenced in a study of T-cell memory formation after mild COVID-19. MiXCR, applied by TCRdb to the 5' RACE reads, yields one record per CDR3 protein. The sample lists roughly 480,000 distinct CDR3 sequences; about 23% were seen once. Material: PBMCs or a T cell subset sorted from them (not recorded which). The receptors stem from an adult woman who had mild COVID-19 (a few samples of this study predate the infection). Cell type and time point are not known.

The gene calls are TRBV5-6 and TRBJ1-4, with D possibly matching TRBD1 (5 bases). Trimming removed 4 bases from V and 0 bases from J, with 13 bases in between. This CDR3 is built from 16 residues. In germline, CDR1 is SGHDT, CDR2 YYEEEE. The CDR3 loop reads CASSRQGDTTNEKLFF. CDR3 sequence (DNA): TGTGCCAGCAGCCGCCAGGGAGATACAACTAATGAAAAACTGTTTTTT.

This clonotype was counted between two and nine times. V gene TRBV18 combines with J gene TRBJ1-1; 7 positions agree with TRBD1. Germline CDR1 and CDR2: KGHSH and LQKENI. The CDR3 is made up of 19 amino acids. The V gene end was trimmed by 2 bases and the J gene end by 0 bases; junction bases not matched to a gene: 15. The CDR3 loop is CASSPTTGNPRIMNTEAFF. The CDR3 region has the DNA TGTGCCAGCTCACCAACGACAGGGAATCCCCGCATCATGAACACTGAAGCTTTCTTT.